This TCR beta chain was identified in a study of cytomegalovirus exposure and HLA in healthy donors. The PCR ran on 60 Vbeta and 13 Jbeta primers. Clones were read by immunoSEQ multiplex PCR, and TCRdb kept only the in-frame ones, dropping some. The data contain some 120,000 clones, roughly 80% of them singletons. The V segment lost 3 bases and the J segment 2 bases; nucleotides outside the gene matches: 4. Germline V gives CDR1 LNHDA, CDR2 SQIVND (reference sequence). The CDR3 runs 15 residues. This chain links TRBV19 with TRBJ2-7; TRBD2 matches at 10 bases. The source material was PBMCs. This clonotype was sampled from a woman in her 40s in good health and CMV-seropositive. The CDR3 loop reads CASSIASGGTYEQYF. CDR3 bases: TGTGCCAGTAGTATCGCTAGCGGGGGTACCTACGAGCAGTACTTC.